The 19 T cell receptor beta chains below were found in one sample sequenced in a study of graft-versus-host responses after intestinal transplantation. Their antigens remain unidentified. Clones were sequenced by immunoSEQ multiplex PCR, and TCRdb holds only the in-frame ones, with some missing. Altogether approximately 80,000 clones are present, about 89% being singletons, with the ten largest covering 0.34%. The specimen comprised unstimulated CD4+ T cells sorted from spleen or lymph node cells, sampled before intestinal transplant. These receptors were taken from a human donor who received an intestinal transplant.

The chain couples TRBV4-1 to TRBJ1-2; D is uncertain. The CDR3 contains 13 residues. V was cut by 1 base and J by 4 bases, with 7 bases left in between. Germline values: CDR1 MGHRA, CDR2 YSYEKL. CDR3 nucleotides: TGCGCCAGCAGCCAAGGGGGAGTCTATGGCTACACCTTC. Its protein product is CASSQGGVYGYTF.

This chain uses TRBV6-6 with TRBJ2-5; no reliable D call. The CDR3 spans 10 residues. Germline V CDR1 and CDR2: MNHNY, SVGAGI (reference sequence). V lost 6 bases and J lost 5, with 4 bases in between. Written as DNA, the CDR3 is TGTGCCAGCAGCCGGGAGACCCAGTACTTC. Protein sequence: CASSRETQYF.

The CDR3 coding sequence is TGTGCCAGCGGCCGGGGGGACACCATATATTTT. Its protein product is CASGRGDTIYF. This chain links TRBV28 with TRBJ1-3; tentatively, D is TRBD1 (5 bases). The V end lost 8 bases, the J end lost 8 bases, and 10 bases lay between the germline ends. The length of the CDR3 is 11 residues. The germline CDR1 and CDR2 sequences are MDHEN and SYDVKM.

This sequence joins TRBV10-2 and TRBJ1-5, with a possible D match to TRBD1 (6 bases). This CDR3 region has 15 residues. V was shortened by 5 bases and J by 1 base, with 12 bases between the two germline ends. Germline CDR1 is WSHSY and CDR2 is SAAADI. CDR3 amino acids: CASSLDRLSNQPQHF. The CDR3 nucleotides read TGCGCCAGCAGTCTTGACAGGCTAAGCAATCAGCCCCAGCATTTT.

The genes are TRBV19 and TRBJ2-3; 7 bases line up with TRBD1. CDR1 and CDR2 from the germline V gene are LNHDA and SQIVND (reference sequence). The ends lost 5 bases at V and 4 bases at J; junction bases unmatched: 12. The CDR3 spans 16 residues. Here the CDR3 reads CASSAILRDSSDTQYF. CDR3 nucleotide sequence: TGTGCCAGTAGTGCAATCCTCCGGGACAGCTCAGATACGCAGTATTTT.

The V call is TRBV2, the J call TRBJ2-3; 11 nucleotides align to TRBD1. From germline, CDR1 is SNHLY and CDR2 FYNNEI. The CDR3 runs 13 residues. V dropped 6 bases and J dropped 7; count of bases not matched to a gene: 3. The CDR3 region is CASSGQGANTQYF. CDR3 nucleotides: TGTGCCAGCAGCGGACAGGGGGCGAATACGCAGTATTTT.

The chain uses TRBV11-2 and TRBJ2-3; TRBD1 might be the D (6 bases). Germline V gives CDR1 SGHAT, CDR2 FQNNGV. Trimming left V 4 bases short and J 3 bases short, with 14 bases between. The CDR3 spans 15 residues. DNA for the CDR3: TGTGCCAGCAGCTCCTGGCCAACAGGGACAGATACGCAGTATTTT. Its translation: CASSSWPTGTDTQYF.

The chain uses TRBV4-2 and TRBJ2-5, with D tentatively TRBD2 (5 bases). Deletions cut 0 bases from V and 0 bases from J, with 11 bases between. Per the germline V gene, CDR1 is LGHNA and CDR2 is YNFKEQ. The CDR3 length is 16 residues. CDR3 residues: CASSQEGVLYQETQYF. DNA of the CDR3: TGTGCCAGCAGCCAAGAGGGAGTTCTGTACCAAGAGACCCAGTACTTC.

The chain joins TRBV18 to TRBJ2-7, with D maybe TRBD1 (6 bases). Deletions cut 0 bases from V and 0 bases from J, with 15 bases between. This CDR3 spans 17 amino acids. CDR1 is KGHSH, CDR2 LQKENI, per germline. The CDR3 DNA follows: TGTGCCAGCTCACCACCTGGCCGGACAGACATCTCCTACGAGCAGTACTTC. The encoded protein is CASSPPGRTDISYEQYF.

CDR3 amino acids: CASSGKEGYGYTF. CDR3 bases: TGTGCCAGCAGTGGAAAGGAGGGCTATGGCTACACCTTC. V gene TRBV6-5 combines with J gene TRBJ1-2, with D unresolved. V was pared by 5 bases and J by 4 bases, with 11 bases between. This CDR3 is built from 13 residues. The germline CDR1 and CDR2 sequences are MNHEY and SVGAGI.

This clone was recorded a few times. The chain employs TRBV28 and TRBJ1-4, with a tentative D call TRBD1 (5 bases). Trimming took off 5 bases at V and 9 bases at J, with 22 bases between the two ends. The germline CDR1 and CDR2 sequences are MDHEN and SYDVKM. The CDR3 sequence is 16 residues long. CDR3: CASSTTKLVGTKKLFF. The CDR3 nucleotides are TGTGCCAGCAGTACCACCAAGTTGGTGGGGACTAAAAAACTGTTTTTT.

Only one count was recorded for this clone. The CDR3 loop is CASSSGQGNSPLHF. DNA of the CDR3: TGTGCCAGCAGCTCGGGACAGGGGAATTCACCCCTCCACTTT. This sequence joins TRBV6-5 and TRBJ1-6; the match to TRBD1 covers 10 bases. V dropped 6 bases and J dropped 7; count of bases not matched to a gene: 3. The CDR3 extends over 14 amino acids. Germline CDR1 MNHEY, CDR2 SVGAGI.

The chain employs TRBV29-1 and TRBJ2-3; D remains ambiguous. This CDR3 contains 13 residues. The germline V gene encodes CDR1 SQVTM and CDR2 ANQGSEA. V gave up 0 bases and J gave up 6 bases, with 10 bases separating them. CDR3 protein: CSVEDYPYDTQYF. The CDR3 coding sequence is TGCAGCGTTGAAGACTATCCCTATGATACGCAGTATTTT.

This clone was observed a few times. The rearrangement joins TRBV5-4 to TRBJ2-5; TRBD2 agrees at 14 bases. The CDR3 runs to 16 residues. The V gene end was trimmed by 3 bases and the J gene end by 4 bases; junction bases not matched to a gene: 5. Germline CDR1 SGHNT, CDR2 YYREEE (reference sequence). The CDR3 region is CASSSAGLAGAETQYF. In nucleotides, the CDR3 is TGTGCCAGCAGCTCCGCGGGACTAGCGGGAGCAGAGACCCAGTACTTC.

The count of this clone is one. The chain carries TRBV5-6 and TRBJ2-7, with 8 bases lining up with TRBD1. CDR1 and CDR2 (germline): SGHDT, YYEEEE. Trimming cost V 5 bases and J 3 bases; bases outside gene matches: 4. CDR3 length: 13 amino acids. The CDR3 loop reads CASSYGQGYEQYF. In nucleotides, the CDR3 is TGTGCCAGCAGTTACGGACAGGGCTACGAGCAGTACTTC.

V gene TRBV7-2 combines with J gene TRBJ2-3; 10 bases align to TRBD2. With V trimmed by 3 bases and J by 3 bases, 0 bases remained unmatched. Germline V CDR1 and CDR2: SGHTA, FQGNSA. This CDR3 contains 14 residues. Here the CDR3 DNA reads TGTGCCAGCAGCTTTAGCGGGGGGACAGATACGCAGTATTTT. It yields the protein CASSFSGGTDTQYF. Together with reference TRBV7-2 and TRBJ2-3, the CDR3 gives the full variable domain: GAGVSQSPSNKVTEKGKDVELRCDPISGHTALYWYRQSLGQGLEFLIYFQGNSAPDKSGLPSDRFSAERTGGSVSTLTIQRTQQEDSAVYLCASSFSGGTDTQYFGPGTRLTVL.

V usage is TRBV2 and J usage is TRBJ2-3, with 9 bases fitting TRBD2. Germline CDR1 reads SNHLY; CDR2 reads FYNNEI. This CDR3 has 15 amino acids. J was trimmed by 1 base and V by 9 bases; bases with no gene match: 8. CDR3 nucleotide sequence: TGTGCCAGTGAGGGACTAGCTGGGGGCACAGATACGCAGTATTTT. This sequence encodes CASEGLAGGTDTQYF. Filled out from reference TRBV2 and TRBJ2-3, the complete variable domain reads EPEVTQTPSHQVTQMGQEVILRCVPISNHLYFYWYRQILGQKVEFLVSFYNNEISEKSEIFDDQFSVERPDGSNFTLKIRSTKLEDSAMYFCASEGLAGGTDTQYFGPGTRLTVL.

This clone was seen once. The V call is TRBV30, the J call TRBJ2-3; D uncertain. Germline V CDR1 and CDR2: GTSNPN, SVGIG (reference sequence). There are 11 residues in the CDR3. With 4 bases removed from V and 8 bases from J, the gap between germline ends came to 10 bases. DNA of the CDR3: TGTGCCTGGACCGAGCCGGGTACGCAGTATTTT. It encodes CAWTEPGTQYF.

This clone has just a few counts. This chain links TRBV9 with TRBJ2-3; D not resolved. There are 12 residues in the CDR3. Germline CDR1 reads SGDLS; CDR2 reads YYNGEE. Trimming removed 3 bases from V and 5 bases from J, with 7 bases in between. Here the CDR3 DNA reads TGTGCCAGCAGCGCCAGAATAGATACGCAGTATTTT. The encoded protein is CASSARIDTQYF.